The T cell receptor (beta chain) described here comes from a study of blood T cell repertoires in COVID-19. The wider study: Specimens from acute and convalescent COVID-19 originated in the United States, Italy and Spain. T cells, B-cell-depleted T cells, or PBMCs provided the cDNA or gDNA that served as material.

Participants' reported clinical history set cohort assignment. Produced via immunoSEQ multiplex PCR; TCRdb's table is partial and in-frame only. The data show fewer than 400,000 clones, around 90% seen once. This clone was found once. Other DNA sequences in this sample translate to the same CDR3. The CDR3 is 16 residues long. The germline gives CDR1 SGDLS, CDR2 YYNGEE. V shed 3 bases, J shed 0 bases, and the junction held 0 bases outside the gene matches. V usage is TRBV9 and J usage is TRBJ2-1; 13 bases agree with TRBD2. This clonotype was sampled from a man between 60 and 70 years old who had recovered from COVID-19. Input material: PBMCs or T cells enriched from blood (not recorded which). CDR3 protein: CASSGLAGGSYNEQFF. The DNA of the CDR3 is TGTGCCAGCAGCGGACTAGCGGGAGGCTCCTACAATGAGCAGTTCTTC.